One and the same sample provided the 30 T cell receptor beta chains below, sequenced in a study of T cell responses to AZD1222 COVID-19 vaccine. TCRdb keeps only in-frame clones here, not all; method: immunoSEQ multiplex PCR. The data hold approximately 100,000 clones, with about nine tenths observed a single time. Source: peripheral blood, taken on day 0 of AZD1222 vaccination. The source is an adult in good health.

The V and J genes are TRBV10-3 and TRBJ1-5; D ambiguous. The V and J ends lost 2 bases and 0 bases respectively, with 5 bases between them. The CDR3 spans 14 residues. From germline, CDR1 is ENHRY and CDR2 SYGVKD. The CDR3 here is CAISESGSNQPQHF. CDR3 DNA: TGTGCCATCAGTGAGAGTGGTAGCAATCAGCCCCAGCATTTT.

V and J are TRBV11-2 and TRBJ1-4; 7 bases map to TRBD1. Unmatched junction bases numbered 5, after V lost 2 bases and J lost 8 bases. CDR1 is SGHAT and CDR2 is FQNNGV in the germline V gene. The CDR3 is made up of 14 amino acids. CDR3 residues: CASSLSGTEEKLFF. CDR3 bases: TGTGCCAGCAGCTTATCTGGGACAGAGGAAAAACTGTTTTTT.

This clone was observed a handful of times. This chain joins TRBV2 and TRBJ1-1; tentatively, D is TRBD1 (6 bases). Deletions cut 5 bases from V and 6 bases from J, with 22 bases between. Germline values: CDR1 SNHLY, CDR2 FYNNEI. This CDR3 spans 16 amino acids. The CDR3 is CASSRPPGTIVPEAFF. The CDR3 coding sequence is TGTGCCAGCAGTAGGCCCCCCGGGACAATAGTCCCTGAAGCTTTCTTT.

The rearrangement links TRBV7-2 to TRBJ1-1; D may be TRBD1 (6 bases). The length of the CDR3 is 15 residues. Trimming left V 2 bases short and J 5 bases short, with 15 bases between. Germline loops: CDR1 SGHTA, CDR2 FQGNSA. CDR3 in amino acids: CASSLNLGGETEAFF. Written as DNA, the CDR3 is TGTGCCAGCAGCTTAAACTTGGGGGGCGAAACTGAAGCTTTCTTT.

This clone has only one observation. CDR3 nucleotide sequence: TGTGCCAGCAGTTTTTACGGCAGGGCGTACCAAGAGACCCAGTACTTC. It is translated as CASSFYGRAYQETQYF. The gene calls are TRBV5-4 and TRBJ2-5, with D possibly being TRBD1 (5 bases). The V end lost 5 bases, the J end lost 0 bases, and 17 bases lay between the germline ends. CDR1 and CDR2 (germline): SGHNT, YYREEE (reference sequence). The CDR3 runs to 16 residues.

V gene TRBV6-4 combines with J gene TRBJ1-3; D is unclear. CDR1 and CDR2 from the germline V gene are MRHNA and SNTAGT. The CDR3 totals 17 residues. V gave up 0 bases and J gave up 0 bases, with 12 bases separating them. CDR3 region: CASSDSRTMTSGNTIYF. CDR3 in DNA: TGTGCCAGCAGTGACTCGAGGACGATGACCTCTGGAAACACCATATATTTT.

The chain employs TRBV12-3 or TRBV12-4 and TRBJ1-2, with 8 nucleotides matching TRBD1. The CDR3 totals 13 residues. The V and J ends lost 6 bases and 11 bases, in that order; junction bases with no gene match: 11. The CDR3 DNA is TGTGCCAGCAGCCTGGGACAGGAGTTTGGTTACACCTTC. This sequence encodes CASSLGQEFGYTF.

This clone was seen only a few times. The chain carries TRBV5-5 and TRBJ1-2; the D is unclear. Per germline, CDR1 SGHKS and CDR2 YYEKEE (reference sequence). Trimming took 2 bases from V and 2 from J, leaving 13 bases between them. The CDR3 has 15 residues. The CDR3 nucleotides are TGTGCCAGCAGCTTTGGGTTGACCTCAAACTATGGCTACACCTTC. It yields the protein CASSFGLTSNYGYTF.

The chain carries TRBV3-1 (or the pseudogene TRBV3-2) and TRBJ1-1; 7 bases match TRBD1. The CDR3 spans 13 residues. Losses at the gene ends were 1 base for V and 7 bases for J; bases not matched to a gene: 3. Germline CDR1 reads LGHDT; CDR2 reads YNNKEL (reference sequence). The CDR3 DNA follows: TGTGCCAGCAGCCAAGGACAGGGTAATGAAGCTTTCTTT. It is translated as CASSQGQGNEAFF.

This chain joins TRBV5-1 and TRBJ1-1; no firm D call. Trimming took off 5 bases at V and 1 base at J, with 9 bases between the two ends. The CDR3 runs 13 residues. Per germline, CDR1 SGHRS and CDR2 YFSETQ. CDR3 nucleotide sequence: TGCGCCAGCAGTCACTTCGAGAACACTGAAGCTTTCTTT. This encodes CASSHFENTEAFF.

The rearrangement joins TRBV6-2 or TRBV6-3 to TRBJ2-3; possible D gene TRBD1, 6 bases. Looked up from germline, CDR1 is MNHEY and CDR2 is SVGEGT. The CDR3 is 16 amino acids. V was cut by 2 bases and J by 11 bases, with 23 bases left in between. CDR3 loop: CASSYTTGRGGLRQYF. In DNA, the CDR3 is TGTGCCAGCAGTTACACGACAGGTCGAGGGGGTTTGAGGCAGTATTTT.

V is TRBV19 and J is TRBJ1-5, with D hard to call. This CDR3 region has 14 residues. V lost 7 bases, J lost 6 bases, and 16 bases lay in between. Germline values: CDR1 LNHDA, CDR2 SQIVND (reference sequence). For the CDR3, the DNA is TGTGCCAGTATCCTACCCGGATCCGGTCAGCCCCAGCATTTT. This sequence encodes CASILPGSGQPQHF.

The gene calls are TRBV11-2 and TRBJ2-2; D may be TRBD1 (5 bases). The CDR3 sequence is 13 residues long. The germline CDR1 and CDR2 sequences are SGHAT and FQNNGV. V lost 5 bases and J lost 6, with 10 bases in between. This chain's CDR3 is CASSVGAAGELFF. The CDR3 coding sequence is TGTGCCAGCAGCGTAGGGGCGGCCGGGGAGCTGTTTTTT.

The chain carries TRBV11-3 and TRBJ1-2, with TRBD1 identical over 11 bases. The V gene end was trimmed by 5 bases and the J gene end by 6 bases; junction bases not matched to a gene: 5. CDR1 SGHNT and CDR2 YENEEA come from the germline V gene. The CDR3 length is 14 residues. CDR3 loop: CASSPDRGQNGYTF. The CDR3 coding sequence is TGTGCCAGCAGCCCGGACAGGGGGCAGAATGGCTACACCTTC.

This clone was detected only once. The V and J genes are TRBV5-1 and TRBJ2-1; D is tentatively TRBD1 or TRBD2 (6 bases each). The CDR3 totals 12 residues. The germline gives CDR1 SGHRS, CDR2 YFSETQ. Trimming removed 4 bases at V and 10 bases at J, with 12 bases between. The CDR3 DNA reads TGCGCCAGCAGCCCTTTAGGGGGGGAGCAGTTCTTC. Encoded protein: CASSPLGGEQFF.

The rearrangement links TRBV9 to TRBJ1-3; maybe TRBD1 (5 bases). The V end was cut by 0 bases, the J end by 0 bases, with 13 bases between. The CDR3 covers 17 residues. The germline CDR1 and CDR2 sequences are SGDLS and YYNGEE. The DNA of the CDR3 is TGTGCCAGCAGCGTAGCTACCACAGGCTCCTCTGGAAACACCATATATTTT. Translating gives CASSVATTGSSGNTIYF.

The chain joins TRBV12-3 or TRBV12-4 to TRBJ2-7; unclear D gene. The V and J ends lost 6 bases and 5 bases respectively, with 11 bases between them. The CDR3 is made up of 12 amino acids. CDR3 amino acids: CASSPRWDEQYF. CDR3 DNA: TGTGCCAGCAGCCCCCGATGGGACGAGCAGTACTTC.

This clone was observed a single time. The genes are TRBV19 and TRBJ1-4; no clear D gene. Germline CDR1 reads LNHDA; CDR2 reads SQIVND (reference sequence). Trimming took 7 bases from V and 0 from J, leaving 6 bases between them. The CDR3 consists of 13 residues. The CDR3 protein is CASTRATNEKLFF. The CDR3 region has the DNA TGTGCCAGTACGCGTGCAACTAATGAAAAACTGTTTTTT.

The rearrangement uses TRBV28 and TRBJ1-6; possible D gene TRBD1, 6 bases. Germline V CDR1 and CDR2: MDHEN, SYDVKM. CDR3 length: 17 residues. Trimming took off 7 bases at V and 7 bases at J, with 23 bases between the two ends. The CDR3 bases are TGTGCCAGCATTCCTCCGGGACAAATTCTTGGGAATTCACCCCTCCACTTT. Residues: CASIPPGQILGNSPLHF. The full variable domain, completed using reference TRBV28 and TRBJ1-6, is DVKVTQSSRYLVKRTGEKVFLECVQDMDHENMFWYRQDPGLGLRLIYFSYDVKMKEKGDIPEGYSVSREKKERFSLILESASTNQTSMYLCASIPPGQILGNSPLHFGNGTRLTVT.

This rearrangement joins TRBV6-5 to TRBJ1-3; TRBD1 matches at 7 bases. The trim removed 4 bases at V and 8 bases at J, leaving 14 bases unmatched. The CDR3 spans 16 residues. Germline V gene data show CDR1 as MNHEY and CDR2 as SVGAGI. The CDR3 nucleotides read TGTGCCAGCAGTTGGGACAGAGCCACCAACGTAGACACCATATATTTT. It yields the protein CASSWDRATNVDTIYF.

Concerning this clone itself: A junction end diverges from the germline sequence, so it may reflect a read error. The chain employs TRBV6-6 and TRBJ1-4; D gene uncertain. Germline V CDR1 and CDR2: MNHNY, SVGAGI (reference sequence). CDR3 length: 14 residues. DNA for the CDR3: TGTGCCAGCAGCCCGGGTATTCTTTATGAAAAATTGTTTTTT. Its protein product is CASSPGILYEKLFF.

The genes are TRBV28 and TRBJ1-5; no definite D call. Trimming removed 7 bases from V and 6 bases from J, with 22 bases in between. The CDR3 consists of 16 residues. The germline V gene encodes CDR1 MDHEN and CDR2 SYDVKM. The DNA of the CDR3 is TGTGCCAGCAAGCCCGACAAGGCGCTCCATCGTCAGCCCCAGCATTTT. Translation gives CASKPDKALHRQPQHF.

The rearrangement uses TRBV5-1 and TRBJ1-2; weak D call: TRBD1 (5 bases). This CDR3 has 13 amino acids. Germline V lookup: CDR1 SGHRS, CDR2 YFSETQ. Trimming pared 4 bases from V and 4 bases from J, leaving 11 bases between. The CDR3 sequence is CASSASGGYGYTF. CDR3 nucleotides: TGCGCCAGCAGCGCGAGTGGGGGCTATGGCTACACCTTC. Full variable domain (missing parts from reference TRBV5-1 and TRBJ1-2): KAGVTQTPRYLIKTRGQQVTLSCSPISGHRSVSWYQQTPGQGLQFLFEYFSETQRNKGNFPGRFSGRQFSNSRSEMNVSTLELGDSALYLCASSASGGYGYTFGSGTRLTVV.

V and J are TRBV7-3 and TRBJ2-1; D might be TRBD2 (5 bases). This CDR3 region has 15 residues. From germline, CDR1 is SGHTA and CDR2 FQGTGA. V gave up 2 bases and J gave up 0 bases, with 8 bases separating them. Here the CDR3 reads CASSLLRGSYNEQFF. The CDR3 DNA sequence: TGTGCCAGCAGCTTACTTCGGGGCTCCTACAATGAGCAGTTCTTC.

This rearrangement joins TRBV5-4 to TRBJ1-6, with TRBD1 matching 9 bases. V lost 0 bases and J lost 10; bases outside the gene matches: 5. The CDR3 is made up of 15 amino acids. Germline CDR1 is SGHNT and CDR2 is YYREEE (reference sequence). DNA of the CDR3: TGTGCCAGCAGCTTGGGACAGGGGGTACAGTCACCCCTCCACTTT. Amino acid sequence: CASSLGQGVQSPLHF.

This clone was counted a single time. The V and J genes are TRBV5-1 and TRBJ2-1, with 10 nucleotides matching TRBD2. The CDR3 is 17 residues long. J was trimmed by 0 bases and V by 2 bases; bases with no gene match: 5. Germline values: CDR1 SGHRS, CDR2 YFSETQ. CDR3 protein: CASSFRLAGGSYNEQFF. For the CDR3, the DNA is TGCGCCAGCAGCTTTCGGTTAGCGGGGGGCTCCTACAATGAGCAGTTCTTC. Full variable domain (missing parts from reference TRBV5-1 and TRBJ2-1): KAGVTQTPRYLIKTRGQQVTLSCSPISGHRSVSWYQQTPGQGLQFLFEYFSETQRNKGNFPGRFSGRQFSNSRSEMNVSTLELGDSALYLCASSFRLAGGSYNEQFFGPGTRLTVL.

V gene TRBV6-2 or TRBV6-3 combines with J gene TRBJ2-1; 10 bases line up with TRBD2. The V segment lost 2 bases and the J segment 3 bases; nucleotides outside the gene matches: 4. Germline V gene data show CDR1 as MNHEY and CDR2 as SVGEGT. The CDR3 contains 16 residues. CDR3 in amino acids: CASSYGLAGVYNEQFF. The CDR3 DNA follows: TGTGCCAGCAGTTACGGGCTAGCGGGGGTCTACAATGAGCAGTTCTTC.

The chain combines TRBV9 with TRBJ2-7; 9 bases line up with TRBD2. Germline lookup yields CDR1 SGDLS and CDR2 YYNGEE. The CDR3 covers 14 residues. V gave up 0 bases and J gave up 6 bases; unmatched junction bases: 4. The CDR3 DNA is TGTGCCAGCAGCGTAGGCTCTAGCGGGGTCGAGCAGTACTTC. The encoded protein is CASSVGSSGVEQYF.

The chain is built from TRBV5-4 and TRBJ1-1, with D maybe TRBD1 (5 bases). V was pared by 7 bases and J by 0 bases, with 19 bases between. This CDR3 comprises 16 residues. The germline V gene has CDR1 SGHNT and CDR2 YYREEE (reference sequence). CDR3 amino acids: CASSHKKKGMNTEAFF. The CDR3 DNA reads as TGTGCCAGCTCTCATAAGAAAAAGGGGATGAACACTGAAGCTTTCTTT.

This rearrangement joins TRBV6-5 to TRBJ2-2; D gene uncertain. CDR1 is MNHEY, CDR2 SVGAGI, per germline. Trimming took 2 bases from V and 2 from J, leaving 9 bases between them. This CDR3 is 15 amino acids long. The CDR3 loop reads CASSYQHGNTGELFF. The DNA of the CDR3 is TGTGCCAGCAGTTACCAGCACGGAAACACCGGGGAGCTGTTTTTT.